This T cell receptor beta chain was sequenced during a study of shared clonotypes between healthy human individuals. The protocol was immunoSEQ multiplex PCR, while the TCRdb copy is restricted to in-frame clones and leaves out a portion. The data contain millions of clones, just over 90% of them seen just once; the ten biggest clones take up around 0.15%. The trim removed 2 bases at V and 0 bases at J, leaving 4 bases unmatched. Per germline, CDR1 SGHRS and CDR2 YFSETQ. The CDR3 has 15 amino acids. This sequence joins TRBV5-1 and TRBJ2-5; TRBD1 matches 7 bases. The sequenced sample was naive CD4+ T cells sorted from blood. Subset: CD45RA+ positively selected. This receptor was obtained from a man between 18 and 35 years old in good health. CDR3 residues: CASSLPDRDQETQYF. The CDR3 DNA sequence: TGCGCCAGCAGCTTACCCGACAGGGACCAAGAGACCCAGTACTTC.